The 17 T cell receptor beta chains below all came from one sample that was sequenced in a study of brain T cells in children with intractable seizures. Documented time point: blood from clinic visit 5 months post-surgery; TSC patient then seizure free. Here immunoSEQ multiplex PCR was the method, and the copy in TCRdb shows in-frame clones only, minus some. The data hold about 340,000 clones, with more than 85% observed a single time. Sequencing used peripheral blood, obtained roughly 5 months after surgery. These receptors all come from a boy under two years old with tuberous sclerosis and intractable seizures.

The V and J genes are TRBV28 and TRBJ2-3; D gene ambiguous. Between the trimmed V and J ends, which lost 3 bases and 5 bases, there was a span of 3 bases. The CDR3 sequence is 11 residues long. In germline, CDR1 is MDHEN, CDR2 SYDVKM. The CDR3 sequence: CASSFVDTQYF. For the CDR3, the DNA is TGTGCCAGCAGTTTTGTAGATACGCAGTATTTT. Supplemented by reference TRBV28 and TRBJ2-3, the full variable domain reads DVKVTQSSRYLVKRTGEKVFLECVQDMDHENMFWYRQDPGLGLRLIYFSYDVKMKEKGDIPEGYSVSREKKERFSLILESASTNQTSMYLCASSFVDTQYFGPGTRLTVL.

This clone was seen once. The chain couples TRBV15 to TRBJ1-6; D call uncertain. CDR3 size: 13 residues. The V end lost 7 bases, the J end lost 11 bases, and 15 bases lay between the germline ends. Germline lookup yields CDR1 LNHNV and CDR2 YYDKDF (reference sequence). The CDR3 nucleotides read TGTGCCACCACCCGTGGCCTGTCGGCACCCCTCCACTTT. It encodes CATTRGLSAPLHF.

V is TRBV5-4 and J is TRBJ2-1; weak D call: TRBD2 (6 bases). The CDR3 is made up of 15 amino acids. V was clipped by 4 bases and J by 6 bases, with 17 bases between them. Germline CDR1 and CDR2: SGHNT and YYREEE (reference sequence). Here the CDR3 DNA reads TGTGCCAGCAGCGCCGGACTACCGAGGAGCAATGAGCAGTTCTTC. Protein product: CASSAGLPRSNEQFF.

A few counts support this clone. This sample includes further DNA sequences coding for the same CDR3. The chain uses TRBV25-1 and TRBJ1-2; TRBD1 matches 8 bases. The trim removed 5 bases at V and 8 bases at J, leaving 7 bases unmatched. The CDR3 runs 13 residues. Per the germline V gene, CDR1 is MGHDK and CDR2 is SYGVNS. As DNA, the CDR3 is TGTGCCAGCAGTTACACAGGGGGAGGCGGCTACACCTTC. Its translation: CASSYTGGGGYTF.

The chain's CDR3 is CASSDRDRGDYEQYF. The CDR3 DNA reads as TGTGCCAGCAGCGACCGGGACAGGGGAGACTACGAGCAGTACTTC. This chain uses TRBV3-1 (or the pseudogene TRBV3-2) with TRBJ2-7; 10 bases are shared with TRBD1. Trimming took 5 bases from V and 3 from J; bases not matched to a gene: 7. CDR1 is LGHDT, CDR2 YNNKEL, per germline (reference sequence). The CDR3 consists of 15 residues.

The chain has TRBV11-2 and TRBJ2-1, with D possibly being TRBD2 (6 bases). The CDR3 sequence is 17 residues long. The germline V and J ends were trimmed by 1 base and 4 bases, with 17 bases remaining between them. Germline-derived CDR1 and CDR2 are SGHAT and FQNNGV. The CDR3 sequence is CASSLVFRLATYNEQFF. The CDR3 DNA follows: TGTGCCAGCAGCTTAGTTTTTCGGCTAGCGACGTACAATGAGCAGTTCTTC. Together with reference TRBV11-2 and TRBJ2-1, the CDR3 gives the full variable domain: EAGVAQSPRYKIIEKRQSVAFWCNPISGHATLYWYQQILGQGPKLLIQFQNNGVVDDSQLPKDRFSAERLKGVDSTLKIQPAKLEDSAVYLCASSLVFRLATYNEQFFGPGTRLTVL.

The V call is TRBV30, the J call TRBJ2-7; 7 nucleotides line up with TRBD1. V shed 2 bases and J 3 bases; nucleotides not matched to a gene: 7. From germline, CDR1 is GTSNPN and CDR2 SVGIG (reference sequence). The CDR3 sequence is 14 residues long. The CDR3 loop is CAWSFGTAIYEQYF. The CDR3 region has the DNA TGTGCCTGGAGTTTTGGGACAGCCATCTACGAGCAGTACTTC.

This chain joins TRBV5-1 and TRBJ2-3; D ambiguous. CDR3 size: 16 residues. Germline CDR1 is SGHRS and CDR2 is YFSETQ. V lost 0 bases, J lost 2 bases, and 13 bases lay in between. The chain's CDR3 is CASSLAARSDTDTQYF. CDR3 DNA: TGCGCCAGCAGCTTGGCCGCGCGGTCTGACACAGATACGCAGTATTTT.

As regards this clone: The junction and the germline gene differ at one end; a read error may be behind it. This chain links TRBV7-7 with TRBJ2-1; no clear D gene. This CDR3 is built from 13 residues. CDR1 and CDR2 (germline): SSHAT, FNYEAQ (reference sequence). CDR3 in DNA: TGTGCTAGCAGTTCGGACCGTTACAATGAGCAGTTCTTC. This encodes CASSSDRYNEQFF.

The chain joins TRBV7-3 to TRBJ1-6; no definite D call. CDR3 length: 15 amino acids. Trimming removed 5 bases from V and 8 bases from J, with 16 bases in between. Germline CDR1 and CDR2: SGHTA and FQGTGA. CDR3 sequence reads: CASSPRVGWDSPLHF. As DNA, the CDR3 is TGTGCCAGCAGCCCCCGGGTGGGGTGGGATTCACCCCTCCACTTT.

CDR3 sequence reads: CASSKDPAKNTEAFF. In nucleotides, the CDR3 is TGTGCCAGCAGCAAAGACCCAGCGAAGAACACTGAAGCTTTCTTT. The V call is TRBV21-1, the J call TRBJ1-1. TRBV21-1 is given as a pseudogene. The length of the CDR3 is 15 residues.

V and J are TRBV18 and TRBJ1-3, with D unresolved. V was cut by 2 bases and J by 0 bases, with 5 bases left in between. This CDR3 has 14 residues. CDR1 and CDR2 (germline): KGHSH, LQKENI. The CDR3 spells CASSPSGSGNTIYF. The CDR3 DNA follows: TGTGCCAGCTCACCAAGTGGCTCTGGAAACACCATATATTTT.

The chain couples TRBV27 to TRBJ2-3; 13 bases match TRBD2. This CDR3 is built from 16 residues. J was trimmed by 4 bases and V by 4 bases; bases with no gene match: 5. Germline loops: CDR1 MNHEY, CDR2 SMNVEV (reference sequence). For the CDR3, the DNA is TGTGCCAGCAGTTCCGGACTAGCGGGAGAGGCAGATACGCAGTATTTT. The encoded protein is CASSSGLAGEADTQYF.

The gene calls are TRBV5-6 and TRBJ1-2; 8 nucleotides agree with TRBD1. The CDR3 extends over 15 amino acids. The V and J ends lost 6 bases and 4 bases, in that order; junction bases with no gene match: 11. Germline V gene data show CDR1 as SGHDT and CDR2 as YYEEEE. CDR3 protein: CASNSPTGGTYGYTF. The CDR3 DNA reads TGTGCCAGCAACTCCCCTACAGGGGGTACCTATGGCTACACCTTC. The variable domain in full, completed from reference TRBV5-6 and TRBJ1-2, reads DAGVTQSPTHLIKTRGQQVTLRCSPKSGHDTVSWYQQALGQGPQFIFQYYEEEERQRGNFPDRFSGHQFPNYSSELNVNALLLGDSALYLCASNSPTGGTYGYTFGSGTRLTVV.

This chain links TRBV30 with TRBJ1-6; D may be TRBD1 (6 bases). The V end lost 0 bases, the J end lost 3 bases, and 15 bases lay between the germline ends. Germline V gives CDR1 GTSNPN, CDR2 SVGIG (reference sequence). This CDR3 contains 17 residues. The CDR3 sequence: CAWSVRAVTGYNSPLHF. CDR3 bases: TGTGCCTGGAGTGTACGAGCCGTGACAGGCTATAATTCACCCCTCCACTTT. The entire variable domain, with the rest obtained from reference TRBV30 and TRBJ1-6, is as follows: SQTIHQWPATLVQPVGSPLSLECTVEGTSNPNLYWYRQAAGRGLQLLFYSVGIGQISSEVPQNLSASRPQDRQFILSSKKLLLSDSGFYLCAWSVRAVTGYNSPLHFGNGTRLTVT.

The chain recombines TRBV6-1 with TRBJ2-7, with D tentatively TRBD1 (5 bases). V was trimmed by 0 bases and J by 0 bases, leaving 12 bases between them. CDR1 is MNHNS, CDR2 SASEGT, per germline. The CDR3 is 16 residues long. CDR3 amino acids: CASSEAPGKGSYEQYF. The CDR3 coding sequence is TGTGCCAGCAGTGAAGCGCCAGGGAAGGGCTCCTACGAGCAGTACTTC.

CDR3 nucleotides: TGTGCCAGCAGTTGGACTAGCGGGAGATCAAGTGAGCAGTTCTTC. This encodes CASSWTSGRSSEQFF. The V gene is TRBV27, the J gene TRBJ2-1; 13 bases are a match to TRBD2. Trimming cost V 4 bases and J 9 bases; bases outside gene matches: 6. The germline CDR1 and CDR2 sequences are MNHEY and SMNVEV (reference sequence). This CDR3 is built from 15 residues.